Described below is a single T cell receptor (beta chain) sequence and its context. This sample is part of a study of CD8 T cells in Susac syndrome. Random hexamers were used to reverse transcribe about 0.5 to 1 ug of RNA. TCRdb re-analysed the immunoSEQ multiplex PCR reads in MiXCR, keeping a single row per CDR3 protein. The sample consists of around 180,000 distinct CDR3 sequences, about 95% of them appearing once. Negative magnetic isolation gave CD8+ and CD4+ cells; FACS enriched CD8+ TEMRA. Trimming cost V 6 bases and J 6 bases, with 9 bases left between them. The germline V gene has CDR1 MNHEY and CDR2 SVGAGI. This CDR3 has 12 residues.

The specimen sequenced was CD8+ T cells from PBMCs. V is TRBV6-5 and J is TRBJ1-5; D is possibly TRBD1 (6 bases). This TCR came from a human donor with multiple sclerosis. CDR3 nucleotide sequence: TGTGCCAGCAGAACAGGGAGTCAGCCCCAGCATTTT. This sequence encodes CASRTGSQPQHF.